These 3 T cell receptor beta chains were all obtained from the same sample, sequenced in a study of blood T cells in healthy people across ages. It was with a sample-barcoded 5' primer and a J-beta primer mix that a second PCR of about 7 to 12 cycles was run. TCRdb re-analysed the 5' RACE reads in MiXCR, keeping a single row per CDR3 protein. The data contain around 1,500,000 distinct CDR3 sequences, 25% to 30% of them seen just once; the ten biggest clones take up about 7.7%. Sequenced: blood. Source of these receptors: a woman aged 25 to 39 in good health.

This chain connects TRBV20-1 to TRBJ2-1, with 13 bases aligning to TRBD2. Germline trimming cut 3 bases from V and 0 bases from J; bases unmatched to any gene: 5. The CDR3 runs 17 residues. CDR1 is DFQATT and CDR2 is SNEGSKA in the germline V gene (reference sequence). Here the CDR3 DNA reads TGCAGTGCTAGGGGGACTAGCGGGGCAAACTCCTACAATGAGCAGTTCTTC. This translates into CSARGTSGANSYNEQFF.

This clonotype was seen a handful of times. The rearrangement joins TRBV30 to TRBJ1-1; D perhaps matches TRBD1 (6 bases). V was shortened by 3 bases and J by 5 bases, with 7 bases between the two germline ends. This CDR3 is built from 11 residues. Per the germline V gene, CDR1 is GTSNPN and CDR2 is SVGIG (reference sequence). The CDR3 loop is CAWSDRTEAFF. The CDR3 DNA is TGTGCCTGGAGCGACAGGACTGAAGCTTTCTTT. The whole variable domain, remainder taken from reference TRBV30 and TRBJ1-1, is SQTIHQWPATLVQPVGSPLSLECTVEGTSNPNLYWYRQAAGRGLQLLFYSVGIGQISSEVPQNLSASRPQDRQFILSSKKLLLSDSGFYLCAWSDRTEAFFGQGTRLTVV.

This clonotype was counted a few times. V usage is TRBV27 and J usage is TRBJ2-7; tentative D call: TRBD2 (6 bases). The CDR3 runs 12 residues. The V end was cut by 5 bases, the J end by 6 bases, with 11 bases between. The germline V gene has CDR1 MNHEY and CDR2 SMNVEV (reference sequence). CDR3 sequence: CASSKGLGEQYF. The CDR3, as DNA: TGTGCCAGCAGTAAGGGACTCGGCGAGCAGTACTTC.